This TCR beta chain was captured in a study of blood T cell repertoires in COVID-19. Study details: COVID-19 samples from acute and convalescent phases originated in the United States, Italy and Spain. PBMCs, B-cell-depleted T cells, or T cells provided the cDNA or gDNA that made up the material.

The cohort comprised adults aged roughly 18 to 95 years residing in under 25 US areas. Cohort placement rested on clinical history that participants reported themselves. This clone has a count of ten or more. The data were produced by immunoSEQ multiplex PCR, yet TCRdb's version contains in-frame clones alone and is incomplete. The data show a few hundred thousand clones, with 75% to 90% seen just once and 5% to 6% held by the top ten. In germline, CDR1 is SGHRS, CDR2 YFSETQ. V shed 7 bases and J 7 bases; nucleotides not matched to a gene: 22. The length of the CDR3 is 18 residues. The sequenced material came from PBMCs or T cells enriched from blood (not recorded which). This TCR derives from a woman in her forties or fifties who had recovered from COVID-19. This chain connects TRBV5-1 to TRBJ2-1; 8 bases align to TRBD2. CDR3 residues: CASSAGLGGTRMGNEQFF. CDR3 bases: TGCGCCAGCTCGGCTGGTCTTGGGGGGACTAGAATGGGGAATGAGCAGTTCTTC.